A single sample gave rise to the 13 T cell receptor beta chains below, sequenced in a study of T-cell reconstitution after alpha-beta-depleted transplantation in children. Molecular barcoding with unique molecular identifiers was used for the TCRbeta library. TCRdb used MiXCR to reprocess the PCR reads, holding one entry per CDR3 protein. The table has some 500,000 distinct CDR3 sequences, approximately 20% seen once. The sample consisted of PBMCs from the stem cell graft donor, taken from the stem cell graft. These receptors were obtained from a human donor who donated a stem cell graft to a child with acute lymphoblastic leukemia.

V gene TRBV5-1 combines with J gene TRBJ2-5; no definite D call. The CDR3 is 15 residues long. V gave up 4 bases and J gave up 7 bases, with 20 bases separating them. The V gene's germline CDR1 is SGHRS and CDR2 YFSETQ. The CDR3 nucleotides read TGCGCCAGCAGCCGTTCGACCGGAGACCAGGTGACCCAGTACTTC. It codes for CASSRSTGDQVTQYF.

This clonotype came up a few times. This sequence joins TRBV9 and TRBJ2-1; maybe TRBD1 (6 bases). Trimming stripped 0 bases from V and 4 bases from J, with 17 bases between. This CDR3 region has 17 residues. Per germline, CDR1 SGDLS and CDR2 YYNGEE. The CDR3 reads CASSVGGGVGRYNEQFF. In DNA, the CDR3 is TGTGCCAGCAGCGTAGGAGGGGGAGTTGGGCGGTACAATGAGCAGTTCTTC.

In its sample, this clonotype was seen a few times. J is TRBJ2-5 and V is TRBV27, with D hard to call. The CDR3 sequence is 17 residues long. Trimming cost V 2 bases and J 0 bases, with 16 bases left between them. CDR1 and CDR2 (germline): MNHEY, SMNVEV (reference sequence). The CDR3: CASSLMARVAYQETQYF. DNA of the CDR3: TGTGCCAGCAGTTTAATGGCACGGGTGGCTTACCAAGAGACCCAGTACTTC.

This clonotype has more than one count but fewer than ten. The genes are TRBV5-1 and TRBJ2-1; no firm D call. The CDR3 spans 15 residues. Germline V CDR1 and CDR2: SGHRS, YFSETQ. V lost 1 base, J lost 5 bases, and 13 bases lay in between. In nucleotides, the CDR3 is TGCGCCAGCAGCTTGTATCTGGAGTCAGACAATGAGCAGTTCTTC. Its protein is CASSLYLESDNEQFF.

There are a few counts of this clonotype. The CDR3 nucleotides are TGTGCCATCAGTGAGTCGACGGGTAGAAACACTGAAGCTTTCTTT. Amino acid sequence: CAISESTGRNTEAFF. The rearrangement joins TRBV10-3 to TRBJ1-1; D gene uncertain. Germline CDR1 and CDR2: ENHRY and SYGVKD. V was trimmed by 0 bases and J by 2 bases, leaving 10 bases between them. The CDR3 extends over 15 amino acids.

A remark on this clonotype: A read error is possible here, since a much larger clone lies one base away. The chain recombines TRBV3-1 with TRBJ1-3; 9 positions agree with TRBD1. The CDR3 contains 15 residues. Germline V gene lookup returns CDR1 LGHDT and CDR2 YNNKEL (reference sequence). Here the CDR3 reads CATSPRDRAGNTIYF. The CDR3 bases are TGTGCCACCAGCCCCCGGGACAGGGCTGGAAACACCATATATTTT.

V usage is TRBV19 and J usage is TRBJ1-6; no firm D call. The germline V gene encodes CDR1 LNHDA and CDR2 SQIVND (reference sequence). V gave up 6 bases and J gave up 8 bases, with 5 bases separating them. This CDR3 comprises 11 residues. The DNA of the CDR3 is TGTGCCAGTAGCGACCATTCACCCCTCCACTTT. Protein sequence: CASSDHSPLHF.

This clonotype was counted only a few times. The chain carries TRBV6-1 and TRBJ2-7, with D unresolved. The germline gives CDR1 MNHNS, CDR2 SASEGT. The CDR3 runs 12 residues. V was pared by 8 bases and J by 2 bases, with 10 bases between. CDR3 residues: CASGQRPYEQYF. CDR3 DNA: TGTGCCAGCGGGCAACGACCCTACGAGCAGTACTTC.

J is TRBJ2-7 and V is TRBV27, with no clear D. Germline CDR1 is MNHEY and CDR2 is SMNVEV (reference sequence). This CDR3 has 12 amino acids. Trimming cost V 5 bases and J 6 bases, with 11 bases left between them. The DNA for the CDR3 is TGTGCCAGCAGTCTGCCTACCCGCGAGCAGTACTTC. Translating gives CASSLPTREQYF.

This clonotype occurred a few times. The rearrangement uses TRBV2 and TRBJ2-1; D uncertain. There are 12 residues in the CDR3. Trimming shortened V by 6 bases and J by 5 bases, and 8 bases separated the two germline ends. Germline-derived CDR1 and CDR2 are SNHLY and FYNNEI. CDR3 sequence: CASSDLNNEQFF. The CDR3 DNA reads TGTGCCAGCAGCGACCTCAACAATGAGCAGTTCTTC.

A few counts support this clonotype. This sequence joins TRBV12-3 or TRBV12-4 and TRBJ2-1, with 10 bases identical to TRBD2. The CDR3 loop spans 15 amino acids. J lost 5 bases, V lost 5 bases, and 6 bases had no gene match. The CDR3 here is CASSPWTSGDNEQFF. The CDR3, as DNA: TGTGCCAGCAGTCCATGGACTAGCGGAGACAATGAGCAGTTCTTC.

This clonotype was detected only a few times. The genes are TRBV27 and TRBJ2-1; either TRBD1 or TRBD2 may fit D (5 bases each). From germline, CDR1 is MNHEY and CDR2 SMNVEV (reference sequence). V lost 1 base to trimming and J lost 6 bases, with 13 bases between them. The CDR3 is made up of 15 amino acids. CDR3 sequence reads: CASSLFGGDRNEQFF. DNA of the CDR3: TGTGCCAGCAGTTTATTTGGGGGAGACCGCAATGAGCAGTTCTTC.

This clonotype was counted between two and nine times. The rearrangement joins TRBV5-1 to TRBJ2-3, with 11 bases matching TRBD2. The CDR3 is made up of 16 amino acids. Germline trimming cut 2 bases from V and 1 base from J; bases unmatched to any gene: 3. Germline V gene lookup returns CDR1 SGHRS and CDR2 YFSETQ. The CDR3 DNA follows: TGCGCCAGCAGCTTTCCACTAGCGGGGGGCACAGATACGCAGTATTTT. Protein: CASSFPLAGGTDTQYF. The variable domain in full, with the rest retrieved from reference TRBV5-1 and TRBJ2-3, is KAGVTQTPRYLIKTRGQQVTLSCSPISGHRSVSWYQQTPGQGLQFLFEYFSETQRNKGNFPGRFSGRQFSNSRSEMNVSTLELGDSALYLCASSFPLAGGTDTQYFGPGTRLTVL.